Following are 31 T cell receptor beta chains from one sample sequenced in a study of shared clonotypes between healthy human individuals. Only in-frame clones appear in the TCRdb table, and some are missing; sequencing was by immunoSEQ multiplex PCR. This repertoire shows 1,500,000 or so clones, 98% found once; its top ten account for approximately 0.4%. Sequencing input: naive CD4+ T cells sorted from blood. Subset indicated: CD45RA+ positively selected. The source is a young man in good health.

In DNA, the CDR3 is TGTGCCTCAGCAGGTAGTGGGGGAGCGGGTGAGCAGTTCTTC. Protein sequence: CASAGSGGAGEQFF. The chain uses TRBV2 and TRBJ2-1; TRBD2 is a possible D gene (6 bases). V lost 11 bases and J lost 9, with 23 bases in between. This CDR3 has 14 residues. Germline lookup yields CDR1 SNHLY and CDR2 FYNNEI. The full variable domain, with the rest looked up from reference TRBV2 and TRBJ2-1, is EPEVTQTPSHQVTQMGQEVILRCVPISNHLYFYWYRQILGQKVEFLVSFYNNEISEKSEIFDDQFSVERPDGSNFTLKIRSTKLEDSAMYFCASAGSGGAGEQFFGPGTRLTVL.

V gene TRBV6-4 combines with J gene TRBJ2-3; a weak D match, TRBD1 (7 bases). CDR1 MRHNA and CDR2 SNTAGT come from the germline V gene. Trimming stripped 3 bases from V and 0 bases from J, with 10 bases between. This CDR3 contains 15 residues. CDR3 coding DNA: TGTGCCAGCAGTGAACAGGGGACTAGCACAGATACGCAGTATTTT. This codes for CASSEQGTSTDTQYF.

V usage is TRBV7-6 and J usage is TRBJ2-3; no clear D gene. This CDR3 is built from 14 residues. Germline V gene sequence: CDR1 SGHVS, CDR2 FNYEAQ. V was clipped by 5 bases and J by 0 bases, with 9 bases between them. CDR3 bases: TGTGCCAGCAGCCCCTTGAGCAGCACAGATACGCAGTATTTT. It is translated as CASSPLSSTDTQYF.

This clone appeared once. The rearrangement joins TRBV10-1 to TRBJ2-7, with 9 bases lining up with TRBD2. Per germline, CDR1 WNHNN and CDR2 SYGVQD (reference sequence). The V gene end was trimmed by 2 bases and the J gene end by 7 bases; junction bases not matched to a gene: 9. The CDR3 is made up of 15 amino acids. CDR3 in DNA: TGCGCCAGCAGTGAGGGCGGGAGGGCTGGCGGGGAGCAGTACTTC. It is translated as CASSEGGRAGGEQYF.

Concerning this clone itself: This specimen includes other DNA sequences encoding the same CDR3. The genes are TRBV27 and TRBJ2-7, with TRBD2 matching 7 bases. The CDR3 is made up of 13 amino acids. Looked up from germline, CDR1 is MNHEY and CDR2 is SMNVEV (reference sequence). V lost 5 bases and J lost 3; bases outside the gene matches: 4. The CDR3 here is CASSRGGSYEQYF. The CDR3 DNA reads TGTGCCAGCAGTCGGGGAGGGAGCTACGAGCAGTACTTC.

CDR3 nucleotides: TGTGCCAGCAGCTTAGGACGGGAGGCCCCCAGCAATGAGCAGTTCTTC. Translated: CASSLGREAPSNEQFF. The rearrangement uses TRBV7-9 and TRBJ2-1; TRBD2 agrees at 7 bases. Trimming cost V 1 base and J 6 bases; bases outside gene matches: 9. Germline values: CDR1 SEHNR, CDR2 FQNEAQ (reference sequence). CDR3 length: 16 amino acids.

The V and J genes are TRBV2 and TRBJ1-1; TRBD1 matches 7 bases. Germline-derived CDR1 and CDR2 are SNHLY and FYNNEI. J lost 6 bases, V lost 6 bases, and 7 bases had no gene match. This CDR3 comprises 13 residues. CDR3 in DNA: TGTGCCAGCAGCGTCGACAGGGAGTCTGAAGCTTTCTTT. This codes for CASSVDRESEAFF.

V is TRBV9 and J is TRBJ2-3; D gene uncertain. The CDR3 sequence is 14 residues long. The germline V gene has CDR1 SGDLS and CDR2 YYNGEE. V was cut by 0 bases and J by 2 bases, with 7 bases left in between. The CDR3 region is CASSVEAHTDTQYF. The CDR3 bases are TGTGCCAGCAGCGTAGAGGCCCACACAGATACGCAGTATTTT. Combining the CDR3 with reference TRBV9 and TRBJ2-3 gives the whole variable domain DSGVTQTPKHLITATGQRVTLRCSPRSGDLSVYWYQQSLDQGLQFLIQYYNGEERAKGNILERFSAQQFPDLHSELNLSSLELGDSALYFCASSVEAHTDTQYFGPGTRLTVL.

The gene calls are TRBV18 and TRBJ2-3, with 13 bases matching TRBD2. The J segment lost 1 base and the V segment lost 3 bases, leaving 4 bases of the junction unmatched. CDR3 length: 17 amino acids. Per germline, CDR1 KGHSH and CDR2 LQKENI. CDR3 in DNA: TGTGCCAGCTCACCCGGGACTAGCGGGGTCCGCACAGATACGCAGTATTTT. As protein: CASSPGTSGVRTDTQYF.

The chain is built from TRBV29-1 and TRBJ2-2; perhaps TRBD1 as D (6 bases). CDR1 and CDR2 (germline): SQVTM, ANQGSEA. The CDR3 contains 16 residues. Trimming cost V 2 bases and J 4 bases, with 17 bases left between them. In nucleotides, the CDR3 is TGCAGCGTTGAATGGGGGCCGTCAACAGGCACCGGGGAGCTGTTTTTT. Protein product: CSVEWGPSTGTGELFF.

The CDR3 reads CAISGTGLDGYTF. CDR3 nucleotides: TGTGCCATTTCCGGGACAGGGCTTGACGGCTACACCTTC. The chain combines TRBV10-3 with TRBJ1-2; 9 positions agree with TRBD1. Germline loops: CDR1 ENHRY, CDR2 SYGVKD. V shed 9 bases and J 8 bases; nucleotides not matched to a gene: 10. This CDR3 is 13 amino acids long.

CDR3 protein: CASSPGREDFDTQYF. For the CDR3, the DNA is TGTGCCAGCTCACCAGGCAGGGAGGATTTTGATACGCAGTATTTT. This sequence joins TRBV18 and TRBJ2-3; the D gene is possibly TRBD2 (6 bases). This CDR3 region has 15 residues. V lost 2 bases, J lost 6 bases, and 15 bases lay in between. The germline V gene encodes CDR1 KGHSH and CDR2 LQKENI.

Notes on this clone: The same CDR3 also results from other DNA sequences found in this sample. The chain recombines TRBV19 with TRBJ2-3; 9 bases align to TRBD1. This CDR3 is 15 amino acids long. Germline CDR1 reads LNHDA; CDR2 reads SQIVND (reference sequence). Trimming took 5 bases from V and 0 from J; bases not matched to a gene: 3. CDR3 in amino acids: CASSSGQGSTDTQYF. DNA of the CDR3: TGTGCCAGTAGTTCCGGACAGGGGAGCACAGATACGCAGTATTTT.

This chain connects TRBV10-3 to TRBJ1-5; the match to TRBD1 covers 7 bases. V was pared by 1 base and J by 3 bases, with 6 bases of the junction left unmatched. In germline, CDR1 is ENHRY, CDR2 SYGVKD. The CDR3 is made up of 16 amino acids. The CDR3 DNA reads as TGTGCCATCAGTGAGTTTCTGGGGACAGACAATCAGCCCCAGCATTTT. This sequence encodes CAISEFLGTDNQPQHF.

As to this clone: The identical CDR3 is also encoded by other nucleotide sequences in the sample. J is TRBJ2-1 and V is TRBV19; TRBD2 matches at 13 bases. Trimming removed 4 bases from V and 0 bases from J; junction bases left unmatched: 3. CDR1 is LNHDA and CDR2 is SQIVND in the germline V gene (reference sequence). This CDR3 has 17 amino acids. CDR3 nucleotide sequence: TGTGCCAGTAGTAAACGGACTAGCGGGAGCTCCTACAATGAGCAGTTCTTC. Protein product: CASSKRTSGSSYNEQFF.

The rearrangement joins TRBV18 to TRBJ1-1; no reliable D call. Germline V lookup: CDR1 KGHSH, CDR2 LQKENI. Trimming took off 0 bases at V and 0 bases at J, with 8 bases between the two ends. The CDR3 is 15 amino acids. In DNA, the CDR3 is TGTGCCAGCTCACCACCCCATAGAGTGAACACTGAAGCTTTCTTT. Translation gives CASSPPHRVNTEAFF.

The chain links TRBV7-3 to TRBJ2-3; D gene unclear. V shed 3 bases and J shed 4 bases, with 8 bases lying between them. Per the germline V gene, CDR1 is SGHTA and CDR2 is FQGTGA. This CDR3 region has 13 residues. The CDR3 region has the DNA TGTGCCAGCAGCTTCACTCCCGCAGATACGCAGTATTTT. Translated, it gives CASSFTPADTQYF. Filled out from reference TRBV7-3 and TRBJ2-3, the complete variable domain reads GAGVSQTPSNKVTEKGKYVELRCDPISGHTALYWYRQSLGQGPEFLIYFQGTGAADDSGLPNDRFFAVRPEGSVSTLKIQRTERGDSAVYLCASSFTPADTQYFGPGTRLTVL.

This chain uses TRBV6-1 with TRBJ2-3, with 7 nucleotides matching TRBD1. V was clipped by 4 bases and J by 1 base; unmatched bases: 11. CDR1 and CDR2 from the germline V gene are MNHNS and SASEGT. This CDR3 contains 17 residues. Here the CDR3 DNA reads TGTGCCAGCAGTGTCGACGACAGGGCTTTTGGCACAGATACGCAGTATTTT. Its translation is CASSVDDRAFGTDTQYF.

The table lists this clone with a count of one. This sequence joins TRBV29-1 and TRBJ1-2, with D possibly being TRBD1 (6 bases). This CDR3 comprises 14 residues. Trimming removed 4 bases at V and 3 bases at J, with 15 bases between. Germline lookup yields CDR1 SQVTM and CDR2 ANQGSEA. The CDR3 DNA is TGCAGCGTTGTCCGGGCTAACAGGGACTATGGCTACACCTTC. Its protein is CSVVRANRDYGYTF.

The chain recombines TRBV29-1 with TRBJ2-3; D is possibly TRBD2 (6 bases). Germline V gives CDR1 SQVTM, CDR2 ANQGSEA. This CDR3 region has 12 residues. Written as DNA, the CDR3 is TGCAGTGGACGGGACTCCTCCTATACGCAGTATTTT. Encoded protein: CSGRDSSYTQYF.

Details on this clone: The sample has other DNA sequences that encode this CDR3 too. The rearrangement uses TRBV5-1 and TRBJ1-2, with a tentative D call TRBD1 (6 bases). CDR3 size: 14 residues. The germline gives CDR1 SGHRS, CDR2 YFSETQ. The V end lost 0 bases, the J end lost 1 base, and 7 bases lay between the germline ends. The CDR3 loop reads CASSLEGGNYGYTF. The CDR3 bases are TGCGCCAGCAGCTTGGAAGGGGGTAACTATGGCTACACCTTC.

The rearrangement joins TRBV18 to TRBJ2-2; no reliable D call. In germline, CDR1 is KGHSH, CDR2 LQKENI. Trimming left V 3 bases short and J 6 bases short, with 11 bases between. The CDR3 runs to 14 residues. The CDR3 loop reads CASSPSMGSGELFF. CDR3 bases: TGTGCCAGCTCACCCTCGATGGGTTCCGGGGAGCTGTTTTTT. Together with reference TRBV18 and TRBJ2-2, the CDR3 gives the full variable domain: NAGVMQNPRHLVRRRGQEARLRCSPMKGHSHVYWYRQLPEEGLKFMVYLQKENIIDESGMPKERFSAEFPKEGPSILRIQQVVRGDSAAYFCASSPSMGSGELFFGEGSRLTVL.

This chain joins TRBV5-4 and TRBJ2-1; TRBD2 agrees at 7 bases. This CDR3 comprises 15 residues. Germline V gene lookup returns CDR1 SGHNT and CDR2 YYREEE (reference sequence). With 7 bases clipped from V and 2 bases from J, the junction kept 9 bases outside the gene matches. In DNA form, the CDR3 reads TGTGCCAGCCAACCTGGACTAGTCACCTACAATGAGCAGTTCTTC. Amino acids: CASQPGLVTYNEQFF. Variable domain in full (rest from reference TRBV5-4 and TRBJ2-1): ETGVTQSPTHLIKTRGQQVTLRCSSQSGHNTVSWYQQALGQGPQFIFQYYREEENGRGNFPPRFSGLQFPNYSSELNVNALELDDSALYLCASQPGLVTYNEQFFGPGTRLTVL.

This chain uses TRBV6-5 with TRBJ2-5; D is undetermined. The CDR3 runs 13 residues. Germline lookup yields CDR1 MNHEY and CDR2 SVGAGI. V lost 7 bases and J 4 bases, leaving 13 bases between the germline ends. The CDR3 protein is CASKPRPPETQYF. CDR3 bases: TGTGCCAGCAAGCCCCGACCCCCAGAGACCCAGTACTTC.

This clone appeared a single time. The genes are TRBV2 and TRBJ2-7; maybe TRBD1 (5 bases). CDR1 is SNHLY, CDR2 FYNNEI, per germline. This CDR3 has 12 amino acids. Trimming removed 6 bases from V and 4 bases from J, with 10 bases in between. CDR3 sequence: CASSKDTYEQYF. The CDR3 DNA follows: TGTGCCAGCAGCAAGGACACTTACGAGCAGTACTTC.

The chain has TRBV25-1 and TRBJ2-3; D may match TRBD1 or TRBD2 (5 bases each). Looked up from germline, CDR1 is MGHDK and CDR2 is SYGVNS. Trimming stripped 4 bases from V and 1 base from J, with 9 bases between. The CDR3 extends over 14 amino acids. CDR3 sequence: CASSARGRTDTQYF. The CDR3 coding sequence is TGTGCCAGCAGTGCCCGGGGCCGCACAGATACGCAGTATTTT.

The rearrangement joins TRBV27 to TRBJ2-5, with 7 bases fitting TRBD2. Germline CDR1 is MNHEY and CDR2 is SMNVEV (reference sequence). With 5 bases clipped from V and 4 bases from J, the junction kept 13 bases outside the gene matches. The CDR3 totals 16 residues. The CDR3 DNA is TGTGCCAGCAGTGCACATCCGGGGCGGGAGCGAGAGACCCAGTACTTC. It encodes CASSAHPGRERETQYF.

The chain uses TRBV18 and TRBJ2-7, with D possibly matching TRBD2 (6 bases). The CDR3 runs 15 residues. V lost 4 bases and J lost 0, with 13 bases in between. CDR1 KGHSH and CDR2 LQKENI come from the germline V gene. The CDR3 region has the DNA TGTGCCAGCTCACGGCCGGGACTTGTCTCCTACGAGCAGTACTTC. It codes for CASSRPGLVSYEQYF.

This rearrangement joins TRBV7-2 to TRBJ2-7; 8 nucleotides agree with TRBD2. J gave up 3 bases and V 2 bases, and 6 bases lay outside the gene matches. CDR3 length: 15 residues. Germline CDR1 SGHTA, CDR2 FQGNSA. The CDR3: CASSLTSGSVYEQYF. The CDR3 bases are TGTGCCAGCAGCTTAACGAGCGGGAGTGTCTACGAGCAGTACTTC.

CDR3 nucleotides: TGTGCCAGCAGCGGGTGGGGTTCGGCTGAAGCTTTCTTT. It codes for CASSGWGSAEAFF. V usage is TRBV28 and J usage is TRBJ1-1; D not certain. Between the trimmed V and J ends, which lost 6 bases and 6 bases, there was a span of 14 bases. There are 13 residues in the CDR3. CDR1 and CDR2 (germline): MDHEN, SYDVKM. The complete variable domain, with remaining parts taken from reference TRBV28 and TRBJ1-1, reads DVKVTQSSRYLVKRTGEKVFLECVQDMDHENMFWYRQDPGLGLRLIYFSYDVKMKEKGDIPEGYSVSREKKERFSLILESASTNQTSMYLCASSGWGSAEAFFGQGTRLTVV.

V gene TRBV5-5 combines with J gene TRBJ2-5; the D is unclear. The CDR3 extends over 15 amino acids. Germline lookup yields CDR1 SGHKS and CDR2 YYEKEE (reference sequence). With 3 bases removed from V and 1 base from J, the gap between germline ends came to 13 bases. The CDR3 nucleotides are TGTGCCAGCAGCTACCTTCGTGGCAGCCAAGAGACCCAGTACTTC. Protein product: CASSYLRGSQETQYF.